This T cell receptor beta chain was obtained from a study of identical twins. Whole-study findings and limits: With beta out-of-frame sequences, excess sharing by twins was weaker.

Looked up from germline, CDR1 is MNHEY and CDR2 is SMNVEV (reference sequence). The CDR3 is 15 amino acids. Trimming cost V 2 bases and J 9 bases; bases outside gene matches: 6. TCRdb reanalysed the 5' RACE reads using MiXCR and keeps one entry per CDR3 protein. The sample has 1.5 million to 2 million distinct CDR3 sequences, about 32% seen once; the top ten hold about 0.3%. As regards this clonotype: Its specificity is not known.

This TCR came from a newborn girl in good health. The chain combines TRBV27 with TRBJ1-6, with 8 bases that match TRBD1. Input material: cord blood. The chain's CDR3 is CASSLRDRSPSPLHF. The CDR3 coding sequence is TGTGCCAGCAGTTTAAGGGACAGGTCCCCTTCACCCCTCCACTTT.